This T cell receptor beta chain came from a study of cytomegalovirus exposure and HLA in healthy donors. Study-wide results and caveats: The authors confirmed in vitro that a few CMV-associated chains were specific for CMV antigens. Within the 100 to 150 validation repertoires, first-cohort TCR clusters tended to co-occur, according to a later analysis.

Details on this clone: Its antigen is not identified.

Repertoires were generated with immunoSEQ multiplex PCR, while TCRdb's copy carries only in-frame clones and drops some. The table lists about 330,000 clones, roughly 90% of them singletons. This CDR3 contains 12 residues. Trimming pared 4 bases from V and 7 bases from J, leaving 11 bases between. Germline assignment: CDR1 SGHRS and CDR2 YFSETQ. These donors were members of the approximately 110-subject validation cohort, a group separate from the approximately 700-subject first cohort. The sequenced material came from PBMCs. The chain uses TRBV5-1 and TRBJ1-2, with D possibly matching TRBD1 (5 bases). The TCR was taken from a woman aged 18-29 years in good health and CMV-seronegative. In nucleotides, the CDR3 is TGCGCCAGCAGCGACGACAGCCGTGGCTACACCTTC. Its protein product is CASSDDSRGYTF.